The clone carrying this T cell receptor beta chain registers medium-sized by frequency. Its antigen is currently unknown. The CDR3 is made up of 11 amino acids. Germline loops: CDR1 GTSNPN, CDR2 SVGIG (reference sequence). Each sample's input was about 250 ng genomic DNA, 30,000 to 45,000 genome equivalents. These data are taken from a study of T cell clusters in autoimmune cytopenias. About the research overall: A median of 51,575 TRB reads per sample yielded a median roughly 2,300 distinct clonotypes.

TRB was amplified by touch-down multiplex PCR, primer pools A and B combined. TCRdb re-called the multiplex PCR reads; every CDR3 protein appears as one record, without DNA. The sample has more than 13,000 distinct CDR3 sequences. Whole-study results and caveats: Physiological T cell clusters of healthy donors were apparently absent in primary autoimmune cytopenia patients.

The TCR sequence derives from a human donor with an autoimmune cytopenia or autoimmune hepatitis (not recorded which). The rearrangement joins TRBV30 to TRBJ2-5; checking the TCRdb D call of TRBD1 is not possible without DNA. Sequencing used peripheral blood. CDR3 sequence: CACAFMGAQYF.